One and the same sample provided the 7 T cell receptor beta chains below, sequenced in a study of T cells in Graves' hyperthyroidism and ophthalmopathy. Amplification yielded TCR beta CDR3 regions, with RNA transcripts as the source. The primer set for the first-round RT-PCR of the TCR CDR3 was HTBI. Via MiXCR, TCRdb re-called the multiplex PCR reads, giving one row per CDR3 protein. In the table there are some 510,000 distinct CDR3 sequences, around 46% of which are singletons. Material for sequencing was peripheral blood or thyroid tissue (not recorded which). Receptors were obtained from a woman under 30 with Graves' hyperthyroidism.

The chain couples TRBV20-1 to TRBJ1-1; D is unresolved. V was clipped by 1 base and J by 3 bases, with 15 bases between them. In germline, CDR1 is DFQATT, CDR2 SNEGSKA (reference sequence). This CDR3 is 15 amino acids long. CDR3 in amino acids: CSARAVFVSHTEAFF. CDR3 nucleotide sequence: TGCAGTGCTAGAGCCGTCTTCGTTTCCCACACTGAAGCTTTCTTT.

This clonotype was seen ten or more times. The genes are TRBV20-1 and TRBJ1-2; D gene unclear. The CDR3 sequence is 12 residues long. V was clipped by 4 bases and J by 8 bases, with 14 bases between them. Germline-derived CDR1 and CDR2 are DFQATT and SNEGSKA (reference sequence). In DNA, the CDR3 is TGCAGTGCTACGGGGTTCGAAGAGGGCTACACCTTC. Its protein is CSATGFEEGYTF.

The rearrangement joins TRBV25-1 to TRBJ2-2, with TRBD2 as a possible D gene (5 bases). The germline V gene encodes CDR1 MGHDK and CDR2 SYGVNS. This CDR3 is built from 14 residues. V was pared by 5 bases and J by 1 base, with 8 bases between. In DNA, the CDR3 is TGTGCCAGCAGTTATCGGGGGAACACCGGGGAGCTGTTTTTT. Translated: CASSYRGNTGELFF.

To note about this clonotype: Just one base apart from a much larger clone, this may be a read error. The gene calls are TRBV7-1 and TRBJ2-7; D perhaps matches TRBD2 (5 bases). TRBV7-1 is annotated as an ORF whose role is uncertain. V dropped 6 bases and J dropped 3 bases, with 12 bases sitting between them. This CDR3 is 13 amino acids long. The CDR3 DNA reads TGTGCCAGCAGTCACGGACGGGGCTACGAGCAGTACTTC. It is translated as CASSHGRGYEQYF.

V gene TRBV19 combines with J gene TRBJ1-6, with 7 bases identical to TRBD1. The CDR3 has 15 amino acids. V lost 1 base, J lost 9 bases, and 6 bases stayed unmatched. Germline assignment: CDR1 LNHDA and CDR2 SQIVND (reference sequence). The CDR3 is CASSIAGTVGSPLHF. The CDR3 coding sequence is TGTGCCAGTAGTATAGCAGGGACAGTCGGTTCACCCCTCCACTTT.

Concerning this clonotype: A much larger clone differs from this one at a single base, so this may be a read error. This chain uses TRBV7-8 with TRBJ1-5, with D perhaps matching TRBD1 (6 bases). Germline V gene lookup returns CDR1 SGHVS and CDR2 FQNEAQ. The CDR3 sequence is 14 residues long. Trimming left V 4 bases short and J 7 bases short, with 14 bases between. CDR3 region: CASSSGPGQQPQHF. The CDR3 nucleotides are TGTGCCAGCAGCTCTGGGCCGGGACAACAGCCCCAGCATTTT.

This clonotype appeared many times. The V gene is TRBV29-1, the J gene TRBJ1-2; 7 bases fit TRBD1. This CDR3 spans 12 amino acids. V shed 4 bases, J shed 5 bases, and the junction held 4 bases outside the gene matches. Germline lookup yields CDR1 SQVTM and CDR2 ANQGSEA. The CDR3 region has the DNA TGCAGCGTTGGGCCGGGACAGTATGGCTACACCTTC. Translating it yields CSVGPGQYGYTF.